This T cell receptor (beta chain) was obtained from a study of T cells expressing NK-cell markers. Each CDR3 protein gets one entry in TCRdb, which reprocessed the 5' RACE reads and gives no DNA. This sample's table has 350,000 to 400,000 distinct CDR3 sequences. This CDR3 has 19 amino acids. The germline V gene has CDR1 MNHEY and CDR2 SVGAGI. The chain carries TRBV6-5 and TRBJ2-2; TCRdb proposes TRBD1, but this gene call is untestable without DNA. The source of this sequence is a woman between 50 and 59 years old in good health. The sequencing input was blood T cells: a sorted CD56 or NKG2C T cell subset, CD4+ or CD8+ T cells, or bulk PBMC T cells (not recorded which). The CDR3 reads CASRPDRGPINSGTGELFF.